This TCR beta chain was profiled in a study of CXCR3-negative and CXCR3-positive naive CD8 T cells. Findings and limits, study-wide: Memory CD8+ T cell repertoires were far less diverse than both naive subsets.

Comment on this clonotype: The target antigen is unknown.

Germline CDR1 LGHNA, CDR2 YSLEER. This CDR3 comprises 16 residues. The method, 5' RACE with UMI labels, was used to prepare the TRB cDNA libraries. Reprocessing the 5' RACE reads, TCRdb reports a single entry for every CDR3 protein and omits DNA. Recorded for this sample: tens of thousands of distinct CDR3 sequences. The receptor's source is a human donor in good health. Some clones in this sample may be carry-over from other donors' samples. The rearrangement uses TRBV4-3 and TRBJ2-2; TCRdb returns TRBD1, unconfirmable since there is no DNA. The specimen was naive CXCR3- CD8+ T cells from blood. The sample's subset: CD45RO-CCR7+CD27+CD95- naive CD8+ T cells lacking CXCR3 (TNR3-). The CDR3 is CASSQSGTVNTGELFF.